Sequencing of this TCR beta chain was carried out in a study of T-cell reconstitution after alpha-beta-depleted transplantation in children. Preparation of the TCRbeta library was carried out with unique molecular identifiers. Using its own MiXCR run on the PCR reads, TCRdb lists one record per CDR3 protein. Of 70,000 to 95,000 distinct CDR3 sequences listed, 15% to 17% were seen once; the top ten hold roughly 21%. The study, taken as a whole, reports: Surviving recipient cells, namely T cells and thymic progenitors, were the source of high day-60 TCRbeta diversity in some patients. Counts and diversity of T cells one year after transplant came mostly from newly produced T cells. After transplant, at about two months, alpha-beta T cells were reportedly derived from several hundred expanded graft clones.

As to this clonotype: What it binds is not known.

Sequenced here: PBMCs, mostly from graft donor cells, sampled 180 days after TCRalphabeta/CD19-depleted stem cell transplant. The TCR originated in a male patient aged 2 to 9 who had a stem cell transplant for acute lymphoblastic leukemia, so the T cells may come from the graft donor.

The CDR3 DNA is TGTGCCATCAGTGATAGCCGGGAGCTGTTTTTT. Translated, it gives CAISDSRELFF. The chain employs TRBV10-3 and TRBJ2-2; D is undetermined. This CDR3 contains 11 residues. Germline V CDR1 and CDR2: ENHRY, SYGVKD. V was clipped by 3 bases and J by 9 bases, with 5 bases between them.